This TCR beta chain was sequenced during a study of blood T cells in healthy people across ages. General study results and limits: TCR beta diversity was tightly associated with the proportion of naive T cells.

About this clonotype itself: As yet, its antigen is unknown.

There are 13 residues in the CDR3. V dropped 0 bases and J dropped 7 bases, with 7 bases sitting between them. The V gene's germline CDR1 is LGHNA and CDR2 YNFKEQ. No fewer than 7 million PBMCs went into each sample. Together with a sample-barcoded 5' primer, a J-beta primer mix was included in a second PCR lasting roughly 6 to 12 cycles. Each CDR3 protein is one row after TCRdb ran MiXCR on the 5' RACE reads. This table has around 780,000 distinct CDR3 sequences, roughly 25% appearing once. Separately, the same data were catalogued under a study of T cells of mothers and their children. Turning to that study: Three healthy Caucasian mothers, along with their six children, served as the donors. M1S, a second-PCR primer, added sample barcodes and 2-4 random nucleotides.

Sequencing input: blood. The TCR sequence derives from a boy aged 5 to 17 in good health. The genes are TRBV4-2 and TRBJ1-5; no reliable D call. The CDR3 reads CASSQDYNQPQHF. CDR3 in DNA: TGTGCCAGCAGCCAAGATTATAACCAGCCCCAGCATTTT.